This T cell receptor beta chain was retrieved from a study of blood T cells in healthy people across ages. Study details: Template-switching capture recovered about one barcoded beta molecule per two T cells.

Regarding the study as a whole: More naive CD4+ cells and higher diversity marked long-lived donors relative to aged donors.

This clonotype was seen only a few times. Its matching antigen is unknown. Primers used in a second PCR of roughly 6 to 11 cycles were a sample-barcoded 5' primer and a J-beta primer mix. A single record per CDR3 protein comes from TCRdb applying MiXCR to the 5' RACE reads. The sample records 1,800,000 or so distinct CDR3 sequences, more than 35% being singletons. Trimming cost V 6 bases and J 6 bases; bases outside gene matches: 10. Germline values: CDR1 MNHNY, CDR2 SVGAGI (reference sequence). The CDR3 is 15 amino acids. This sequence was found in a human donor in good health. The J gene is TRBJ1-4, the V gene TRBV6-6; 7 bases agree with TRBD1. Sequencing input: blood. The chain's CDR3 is CASRLSGTVDEKLFF. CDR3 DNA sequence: TGTGCCAGCAGATTGTCCGGGACAGTGGATGAAAAACTGTTTTTT.